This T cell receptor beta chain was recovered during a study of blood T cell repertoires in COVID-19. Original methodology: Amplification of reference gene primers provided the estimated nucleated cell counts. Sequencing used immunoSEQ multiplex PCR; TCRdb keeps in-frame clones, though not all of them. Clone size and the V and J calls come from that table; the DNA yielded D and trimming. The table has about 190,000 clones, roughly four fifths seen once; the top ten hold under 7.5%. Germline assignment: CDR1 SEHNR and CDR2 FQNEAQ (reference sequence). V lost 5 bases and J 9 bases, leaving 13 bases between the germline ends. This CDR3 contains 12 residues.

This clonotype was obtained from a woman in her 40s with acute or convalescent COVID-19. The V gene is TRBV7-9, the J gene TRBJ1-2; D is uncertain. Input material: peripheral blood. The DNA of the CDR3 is TGTGCCAGCAGCGCCCCCTCGGGGAGCTACACCTTC. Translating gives CASSAPSGSYTF.